This record concerns one TCR beta chain sequence. Compared with germline, one end of the junction differs, possibly owing to a read error. This sample is drawn from a study of tumor-infiltrating lymphocytes in primary liver carcinoma. At the level of the study: The five patients, who were men and women, ranged in age from 30 to 69 years.

This CDR3 is built from 16 residues. With approximately 500 ng total RNA as template and a constant-region primer, TCR beta cDNA was made. The TCR beta library was amplified through three nested multiplex PCR rounds in a modified ARM-PCR procedure. Use of TRBV1-TRBV30 forward primers with a C-beta reverse primer characterized the first two PCR rounds, which lasted nine to eleven cycles each. TCRdb reprocessed the multiplex PCR reads via MiXCR and lists one record per CDR3 protein. The sample includes roughly 200,000 distinct CDR3 sequences, 85% of them seen just once. Extraction of RNA together with DNA used 20-30 mg of unsorted bulk tissue. All tumor samples contained more than 90% viable tumor cells.

The receptor comes from a man aged 35 to 55 with primary liver carcinoma and hepatitis B virus infection. Sample: tumor tissue from primary liver carcinoma. V gene TRBV12-3 or TRBV12-4 combines with J gene TRBJ2-1; a possible D gene is TRBD1 (6 bases). Written as DNA, the CDR3 is TGTGTCAGCAGTAAACGGGACAATTCTCTCCGGGATGAACAGTTCTTC. Translation gives CVSSKRDNSLRDEQFF.